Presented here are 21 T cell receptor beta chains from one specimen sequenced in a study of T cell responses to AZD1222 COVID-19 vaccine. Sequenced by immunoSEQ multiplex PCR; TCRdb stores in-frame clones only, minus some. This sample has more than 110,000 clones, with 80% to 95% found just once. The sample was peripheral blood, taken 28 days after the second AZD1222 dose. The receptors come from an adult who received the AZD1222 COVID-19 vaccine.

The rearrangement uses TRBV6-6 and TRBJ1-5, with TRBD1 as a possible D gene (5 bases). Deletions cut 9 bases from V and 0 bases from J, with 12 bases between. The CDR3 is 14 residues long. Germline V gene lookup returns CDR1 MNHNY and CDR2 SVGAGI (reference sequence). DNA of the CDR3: TGTGCCAGTGGGGGGGGGAATAGCAATCAGCCCCAGCATTTT. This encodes CASGGGNSNQPQHF.

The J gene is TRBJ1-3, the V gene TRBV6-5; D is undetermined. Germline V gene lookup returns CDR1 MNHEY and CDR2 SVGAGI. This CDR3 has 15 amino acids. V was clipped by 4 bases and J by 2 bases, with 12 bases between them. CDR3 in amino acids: CASSSGQVAGNTIYF. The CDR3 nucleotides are TGTGCCAGCAGTTCGGGCCAAGTTGCTGGAAACACCATATATTTT.

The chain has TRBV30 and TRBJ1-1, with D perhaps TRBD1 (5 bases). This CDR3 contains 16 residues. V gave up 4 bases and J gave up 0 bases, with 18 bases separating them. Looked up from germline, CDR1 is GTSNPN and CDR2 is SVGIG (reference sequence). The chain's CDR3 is CAWTTIHRGMNTEAFF. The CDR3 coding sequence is TGTGCCTGGACCACAATTCATCGGGGGATGAACACTGAAGCTTTCTTT.

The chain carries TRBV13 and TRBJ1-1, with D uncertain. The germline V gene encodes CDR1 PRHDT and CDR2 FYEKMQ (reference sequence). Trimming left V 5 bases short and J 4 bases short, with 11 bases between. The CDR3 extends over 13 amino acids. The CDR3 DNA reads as TGTGCCAGCAGCAAACGACGGGCCACTGAAGCTTTCTTT. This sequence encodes CASSKRRATEAFF.

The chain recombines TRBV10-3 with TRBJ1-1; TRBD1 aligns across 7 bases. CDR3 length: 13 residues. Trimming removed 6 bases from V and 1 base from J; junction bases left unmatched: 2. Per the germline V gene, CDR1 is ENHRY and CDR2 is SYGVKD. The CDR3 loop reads CAIRGTENTEAFF. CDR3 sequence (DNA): TGTGCCATCAGGGGGACAGAGAACACTGAAGCTTTCTTT.

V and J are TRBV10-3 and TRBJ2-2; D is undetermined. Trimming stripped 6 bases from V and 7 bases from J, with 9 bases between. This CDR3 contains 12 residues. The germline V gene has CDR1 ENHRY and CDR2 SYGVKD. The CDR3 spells CAIRQDDGELFF. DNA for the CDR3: TGTGCCATCAGGCAGGACGACGGGGAGCTGTTTTTT.

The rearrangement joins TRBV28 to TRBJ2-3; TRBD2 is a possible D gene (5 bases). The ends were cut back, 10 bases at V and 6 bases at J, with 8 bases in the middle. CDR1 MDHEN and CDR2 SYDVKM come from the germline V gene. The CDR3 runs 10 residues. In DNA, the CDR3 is TGTGCCACGAGGGCTGATACGCAGTATTTT. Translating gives CATRADTQYF. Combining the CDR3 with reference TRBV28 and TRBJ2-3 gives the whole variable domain DVKVTQSSRYLVKRTGEKVFLECVQDMDHENMFWYRQDPGLGLRLIYFSYDVKMKEKGDIPEGYSVSREKKERFSLILESASTNQTSMYLCATRADTQYFGPGTRLTVL.

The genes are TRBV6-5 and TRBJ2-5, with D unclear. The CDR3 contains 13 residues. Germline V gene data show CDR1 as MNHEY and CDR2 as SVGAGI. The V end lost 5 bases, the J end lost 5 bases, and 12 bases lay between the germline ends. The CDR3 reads CASSPNLGETQYF. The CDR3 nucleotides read TGTGCCAGCAGTCCGAACTTGGGGGAGACCCAGTACTTC.

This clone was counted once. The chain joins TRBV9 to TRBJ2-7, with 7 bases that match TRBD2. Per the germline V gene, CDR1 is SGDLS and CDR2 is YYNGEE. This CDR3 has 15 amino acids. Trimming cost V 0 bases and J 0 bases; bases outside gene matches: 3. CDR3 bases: TGTGCCAGCAGCGTAGAGGCTAGCGGCTCCTACGAGCAGTACTTC. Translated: CASSVEASGSYEQYF.

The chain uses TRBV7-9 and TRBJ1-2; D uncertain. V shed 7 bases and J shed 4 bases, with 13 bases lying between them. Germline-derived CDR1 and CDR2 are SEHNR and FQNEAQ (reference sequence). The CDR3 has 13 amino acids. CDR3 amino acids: CASNDGRGYGYTF. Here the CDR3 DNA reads TGTGCCAGCAACGACGGGCGGGGCTATGGCTACACCTTC.

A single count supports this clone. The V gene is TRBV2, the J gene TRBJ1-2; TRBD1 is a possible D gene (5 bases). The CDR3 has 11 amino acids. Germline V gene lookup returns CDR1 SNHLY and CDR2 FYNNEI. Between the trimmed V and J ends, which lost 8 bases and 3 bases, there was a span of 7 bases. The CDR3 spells CASGGDYGYTF. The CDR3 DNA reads TGTGCCAGCGGAGGGGACTATGGCTACACCTTC. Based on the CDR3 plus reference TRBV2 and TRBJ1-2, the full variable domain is EPEVTQTPSHQVTQMGQEVILRCVPISNHLYFYWYRQILGQKVEFLVSFYNNEISEKSEIFDDQFSVERPDGSNFTLKIRSTKLEDSAMYFCASGGDYGYTFGSGTRLTVV.

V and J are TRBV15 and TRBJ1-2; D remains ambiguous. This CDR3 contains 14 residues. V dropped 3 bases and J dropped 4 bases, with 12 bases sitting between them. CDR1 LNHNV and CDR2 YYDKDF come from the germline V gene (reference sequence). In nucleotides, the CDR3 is TGTGCCACCAGCAGGGAGGACGGGCTCTATGGCTACACCTTC. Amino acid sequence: CATSREDGLYGYTF.

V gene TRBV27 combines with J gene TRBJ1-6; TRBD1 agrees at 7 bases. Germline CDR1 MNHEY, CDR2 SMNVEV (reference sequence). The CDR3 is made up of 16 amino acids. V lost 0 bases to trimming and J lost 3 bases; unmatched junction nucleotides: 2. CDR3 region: CASSLSGGLYNSPLHF. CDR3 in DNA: TGTGCCAGCAGTTTATCAGGGGGCCTCTATAATTCACCCCTCCACTTT.

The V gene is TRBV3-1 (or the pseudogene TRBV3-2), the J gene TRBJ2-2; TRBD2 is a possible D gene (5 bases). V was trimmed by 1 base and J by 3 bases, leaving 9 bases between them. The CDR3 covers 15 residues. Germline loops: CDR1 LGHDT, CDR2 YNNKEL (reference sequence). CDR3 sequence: CASSQADYYTGELFF. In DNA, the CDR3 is TGTGCCAGCAGCCAAGCTGACTACTACACCGGGGAGCTGTTTTTT.

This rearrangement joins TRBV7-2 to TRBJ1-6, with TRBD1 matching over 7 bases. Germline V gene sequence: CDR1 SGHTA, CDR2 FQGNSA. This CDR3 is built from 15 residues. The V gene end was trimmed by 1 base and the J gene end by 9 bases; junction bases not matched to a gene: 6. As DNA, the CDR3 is TGTGCCAGCAGCTTAGGTTACAGGGGAAGTTCACCCCTCCACTTT. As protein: CASSLGYRGSSPLHF.

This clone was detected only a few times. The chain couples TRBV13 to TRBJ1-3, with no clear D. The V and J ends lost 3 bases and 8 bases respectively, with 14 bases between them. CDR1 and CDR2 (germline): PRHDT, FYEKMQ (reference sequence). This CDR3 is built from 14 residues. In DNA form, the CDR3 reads TGTGCCAGCAGCTTGACGCACAATGCGGACACCATATATTTT. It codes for CASSLTHNADTIYF.

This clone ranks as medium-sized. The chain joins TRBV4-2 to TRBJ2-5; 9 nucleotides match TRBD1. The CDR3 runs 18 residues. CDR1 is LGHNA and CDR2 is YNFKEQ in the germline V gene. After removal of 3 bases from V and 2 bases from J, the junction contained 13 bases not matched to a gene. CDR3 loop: CASSHLGPGQGPQETQYF. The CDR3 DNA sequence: TGTGCCAGCAGCCACCTGGGCCCGGGACAGGGACCACAAGAGACCCAGTACTTC.

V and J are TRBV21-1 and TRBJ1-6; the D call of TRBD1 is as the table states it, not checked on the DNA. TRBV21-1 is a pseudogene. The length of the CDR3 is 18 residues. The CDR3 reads CASSKRGTGGIYNSPLHF. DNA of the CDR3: TGTGCCAGCAGCAAACGTGGAACAGGCGGTATTTATAATTCACCCCTCCACTTT.

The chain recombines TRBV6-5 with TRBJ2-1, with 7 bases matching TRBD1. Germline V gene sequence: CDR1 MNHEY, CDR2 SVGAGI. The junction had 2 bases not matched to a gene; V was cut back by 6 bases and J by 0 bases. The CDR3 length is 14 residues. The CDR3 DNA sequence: TGTGCCAGCAGGGACAGGAGCTCCTACAATGAGCAGTTCTTC. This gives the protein CASRDRSSYNEQFF.

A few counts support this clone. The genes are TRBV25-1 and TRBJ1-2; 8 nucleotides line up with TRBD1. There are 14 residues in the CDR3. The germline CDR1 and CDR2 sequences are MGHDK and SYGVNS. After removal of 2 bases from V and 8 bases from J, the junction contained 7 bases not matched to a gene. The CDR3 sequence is CASSEAGGARGYTF. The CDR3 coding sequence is TGTGCCAGCAGTGAAGCAGGGGGCGCACGCGGCTACACCTTC.

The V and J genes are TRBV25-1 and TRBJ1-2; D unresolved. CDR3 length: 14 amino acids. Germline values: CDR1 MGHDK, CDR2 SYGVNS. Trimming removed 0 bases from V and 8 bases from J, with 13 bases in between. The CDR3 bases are TGTGCCAGCAGTGAATACGGTACCGAGAAGGGCTACACCTTC. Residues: CASSEYGTEKGYTF.